This T cell receptor beta chain was captured in a study of shared clonotypes between healthy human individuals. Profiled with immunoSEQ multiplex PCR; TCRdb holds only in-frame clones, not every one. Of 490,000 or so clones detected, around 80% appear once; the ten largest clones hold 13%. V gave up 0 bases and J gave up 1 base, with 8 bases separating them. The germline gives CDR1 SGDLS, CDR2 YYNGEE. CDR3 length: 15 residues. Sequencing used PBMCs. This clonotype was obtained from a woman aged 40 to 50 in good health. Some clones in this sample may be carry-over from other donors' samples. The V gene is TRBV9, the J gene TRBJ1-3; D unclear. CDR3 region: CASSVGGYSGNTIYF. Here the CDR3 DNA reads TGTGCCAGCAGCGTAGGGGGATATTCTGGAAACACCATATATTTT. Complete variable domain (other parts from reference TRBV9 and TRBJ1-3): DSGVTQTPKHLITATGQRVTLRCSPRSGDLSVYWYQQSLDQGLQFLIQYYNGEERAKGNILERFSAQQFPDLHSELNLSSLELGDSALYFCASSVGGYSGNTIYFGEGSWLTVV.